These 6 T cell receptor beta chains originate from one sample sequenced in a study of blood T cells in healthy people across ages. A second PCR of 7 to 11 cycles used a sample-barcoded 5' primer and a J-beta primer mix. One entry per CDR3 protein, called by TCRdb with MiXCR from the 5' RACE reads. This table holds some 560,000 distinct CDR3 sequences, 27% found once. The same data also contributed to another study, on T cells of mothers and their children.

The sample taken for sequencing was blood. The receptors come from a boy between 2 and 10 years old in good health.

Turning to this clonotype: A clone one base away is much larger, so this may be a read error. The chain joins TRBV29-1 to TRBJ2-1, with TRBD2 as a possible D gene (5 bases). From germline, CDR1 is SQVTM and CDR2 ANQGSEA. There are 15 residues in the CDR3. As DNA, the CDR3 is TGCAGCGTTGTTCGGGGTTTTTATCAATTCAATGCGCAGTTCTTC. Its protein product is CSVVRGFYQFNAQFF.

The rearrangement joins TRBV6-5 to TRBJ2-7, with TRBD1 matching 7 bases. Losses at the gene ends were 8 bases for V and 3 bases for J; bases not matched to a gene: 1. CDR1 is MNHEY and CDR2 is SVGAGI in the germline V gene. There are 11 residues in the CDR3. CDR3 loop: CASHRGYEQYF. The CDR3 nucleotides are TGTGCCAGCCACAGGGGCTACGAGCAGTACTTC.

The V and J genes are TRBV6-6 and TRBJ2-5; unclear D gene. The V gene lost 0 bases and the J gene lost 5 bases, with 4 bases spanning the gap. The CDR3 sequence is 12 residues long. Germline values: CDR1 MNHNY, CDR2 SVGAGI (reference sequence). CDR3 coding DNA: TGTGCCAGCAGTTACTCCCCCGAGACCCAGTACTTC. The encoded protein is CASSYSPETQYF.

This clonotype was recorded a few times. The gene calls are TRBV5-1 and TRBJ2-2; no clear D gene. Germline V lookup: CDR1 SGHRS, CDR2 YFSETQ. The CDR3 length is 13 residues. The V and J ends lost 4 bases and 6 bases respectively, with 10 bases between them. The CDR3 nucleotides read TGCGCCAGCAGCCGGATTGGGGCCGGGGAGCTGTTTTTT. This sequence encodes CASSRIGAGELFF.

This clonotype turned up a few times. The chain links TRBV11-2 to TRBJ1-3; D not resolved. Trimming removed 0 bases at V and 0 bases at J, with 9 bases between. The CDR3 is 16 residues long. The germline V gene has CDR1 SGHAT and CDR2 FQNNGV. Here the CDR3 reads CASSLERRISGNTIYF. CDR3 nucleotides: TGTGCCAGCAGCTTAGAGCGGCGCATCTCTGGAAACACCATATATTTT.

The rearrangement links TRBV20-1 to TRBJ2-1; 9 nucleotides align to TRBD2. Trimming removed 6 bases from V and 5 bases from J; junction bases left unmatched: 8. CDR1 and CDR2 (germline): DFQATT, SNEGSKA (reference sequence). The CDR3 length is 14 residues. The CDR3 protein is CSAAGTSPHNEQFF. The DNA of the CDR3 is TGCAGTGCGGCCGGGACTAGCCCTCACAATGAGCAGTTCTTC.